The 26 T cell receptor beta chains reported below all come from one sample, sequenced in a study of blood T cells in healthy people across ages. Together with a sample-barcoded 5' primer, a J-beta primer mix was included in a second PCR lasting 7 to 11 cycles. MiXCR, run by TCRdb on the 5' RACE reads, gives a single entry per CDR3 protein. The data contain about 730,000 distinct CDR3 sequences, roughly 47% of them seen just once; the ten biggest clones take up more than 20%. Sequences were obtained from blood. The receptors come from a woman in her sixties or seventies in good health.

CDR3 region: CASSDPGKGAFF. The DNA of the CDR3 is TGCGCCAGCAGTGACCCGGGAAAGGGAGCTTTCTTT. The chain employs TRBV10-1 and TRBJ1-1; no clear D. CDR3 size: 12 residues. Per the germline V gene, CDR1 is WNHNN and CDR2 is SYGVQD (reference sequence). Trimming shortened V by 3 bases and J by 10 bases, and 12 bases separated the two germline ends.

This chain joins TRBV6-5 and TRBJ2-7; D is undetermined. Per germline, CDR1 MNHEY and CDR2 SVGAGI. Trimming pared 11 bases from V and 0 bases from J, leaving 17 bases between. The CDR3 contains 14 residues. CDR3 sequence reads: CAASSRLGSYEQYF. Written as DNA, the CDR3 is TGTGCCGCCTCGAGTCGTCTGGGCTCCTACGAGCAGTACTTC.

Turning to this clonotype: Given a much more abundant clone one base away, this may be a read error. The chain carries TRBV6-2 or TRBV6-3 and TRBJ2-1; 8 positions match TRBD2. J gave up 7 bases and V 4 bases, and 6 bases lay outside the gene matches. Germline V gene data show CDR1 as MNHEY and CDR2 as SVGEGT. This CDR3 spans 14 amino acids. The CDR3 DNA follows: TGTGCCAGCAGTTGCTTGCGGGGGGATAATGAGCAGTTCTTC. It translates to CASSCLRGDNEQFF.

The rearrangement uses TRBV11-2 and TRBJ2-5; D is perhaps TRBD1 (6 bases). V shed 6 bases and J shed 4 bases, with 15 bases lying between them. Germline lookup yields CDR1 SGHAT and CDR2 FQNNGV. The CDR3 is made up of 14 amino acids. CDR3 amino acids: CASSQGIGRETQYF. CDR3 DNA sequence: TGTGCCAGCAGTCAGGGGATTGGGCGAGAGACCCAGTACTTC.

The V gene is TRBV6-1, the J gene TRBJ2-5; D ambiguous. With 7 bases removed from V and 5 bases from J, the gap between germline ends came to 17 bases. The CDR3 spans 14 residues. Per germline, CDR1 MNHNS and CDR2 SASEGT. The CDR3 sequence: CASTRLSEGETQYF. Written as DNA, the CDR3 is TGTGCCAGCACCAGACTCTCGGAAGGGGAGACCCAGTACTTC.

The CDR3 DNA sequence: TGTGCCAGCAGCCTAGACAGGCCTCGTGGCTACACCTTC. This encodes CASSLDRPRGYTF. The chain couples TRBV3-1 to TRBJ1-2, with D tentatively TRBD1 (6 bases). The germline V gene encodes CDR1 LGHDT and CDR2 YNNKEL (reference sequence). The CDR3 is 13 residues long. Deletions cut 4 bases from V and 7 bases from J, with 13 bases between.

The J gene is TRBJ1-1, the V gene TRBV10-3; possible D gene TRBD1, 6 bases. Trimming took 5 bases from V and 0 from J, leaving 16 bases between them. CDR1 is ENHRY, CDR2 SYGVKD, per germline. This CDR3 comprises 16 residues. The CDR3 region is CAISPGQTLMNTEAFF. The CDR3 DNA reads TGTGCCATCAGTCCGGGACAAACTCTCATGAACACTGAAGCTTTCTTT.

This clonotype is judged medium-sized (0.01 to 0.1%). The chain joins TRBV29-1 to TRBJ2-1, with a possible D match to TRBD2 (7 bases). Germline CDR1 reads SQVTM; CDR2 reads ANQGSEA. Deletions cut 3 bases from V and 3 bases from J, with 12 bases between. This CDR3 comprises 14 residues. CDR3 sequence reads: CSVERGGGYNEQFF. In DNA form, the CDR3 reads TGCAGCGTTGAGAGGGGGGGCGGCTACAATGAGCAGTTCTTC.

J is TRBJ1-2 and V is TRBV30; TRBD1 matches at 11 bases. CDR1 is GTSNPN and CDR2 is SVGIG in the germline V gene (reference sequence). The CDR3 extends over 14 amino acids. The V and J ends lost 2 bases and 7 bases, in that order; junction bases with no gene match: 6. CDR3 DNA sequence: TGTGCCTGGAGTCTTCCGGGACAGGGGGTTGGCTACACCTTC. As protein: CAWSLPGQGVGYTF.

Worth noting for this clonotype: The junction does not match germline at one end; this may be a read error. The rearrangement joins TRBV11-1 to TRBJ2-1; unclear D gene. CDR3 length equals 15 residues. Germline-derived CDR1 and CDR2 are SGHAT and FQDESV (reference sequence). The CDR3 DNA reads TGTGTCAGCAGCAGTGCTGGAAGCTCCTACAATGAGCAGTTCTTC. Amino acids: CVSSSAGSSYNEQFF.

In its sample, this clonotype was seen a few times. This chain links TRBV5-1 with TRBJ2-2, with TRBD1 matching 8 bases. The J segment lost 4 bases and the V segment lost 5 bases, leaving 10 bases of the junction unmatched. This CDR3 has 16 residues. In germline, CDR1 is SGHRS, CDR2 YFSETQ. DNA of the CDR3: TGCGCCAGCAGATCCGTGACCGGACAGGGCACCGGGGAGCTGTTTTTT. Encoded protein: CASRSVTGQGTGELFF.

The CDR3 protein is CSVREDHLSEQYF. CDR3 DNA sequence: TGCAGCGTCCGGGAGGACCACCTCAGCGAGCAGTACTTC. V is TRBV29-1 and J is TRBJ2-7, with 7 bases aligning to TRBD2. Germline-derived CDR1 and CDR2 are SQVTM and ANQGSEA. CDR3 size: 13 residues. The trim removed 6 bases at V and 6 bases at J, leaving 11 bases unmatched.

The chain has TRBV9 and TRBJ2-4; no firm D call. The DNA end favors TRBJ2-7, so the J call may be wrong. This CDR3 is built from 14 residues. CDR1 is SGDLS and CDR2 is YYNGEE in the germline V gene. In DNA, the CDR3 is TGTGCCAGCGGCCTGGAGTGGGGTTTAAGCGAGCAGTACTTC. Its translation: CASGLEWGLSEQYF.

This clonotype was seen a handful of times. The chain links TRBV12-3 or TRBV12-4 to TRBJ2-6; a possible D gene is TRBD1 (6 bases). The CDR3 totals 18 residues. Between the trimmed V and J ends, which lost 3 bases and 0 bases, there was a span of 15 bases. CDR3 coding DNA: TGTGCCAGCAGTTTGATAGGAGACAGGACCTCTGGGGCCAACGTCCTGACTTTC. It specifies CASSLIGDRTSGANVLTF.

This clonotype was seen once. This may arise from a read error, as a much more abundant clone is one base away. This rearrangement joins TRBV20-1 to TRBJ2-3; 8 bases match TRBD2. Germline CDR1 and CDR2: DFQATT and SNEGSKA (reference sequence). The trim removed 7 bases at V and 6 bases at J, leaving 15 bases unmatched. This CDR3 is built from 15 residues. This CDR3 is CSVSSGTGTGDTQYF. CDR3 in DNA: TGCAGTGTTAGTAGCGGGACGGGAACAGGTGATACGCAGTATTTT.

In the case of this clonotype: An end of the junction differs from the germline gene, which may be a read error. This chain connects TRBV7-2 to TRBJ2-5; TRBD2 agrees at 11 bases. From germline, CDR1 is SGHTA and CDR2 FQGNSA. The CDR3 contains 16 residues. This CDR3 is CASSIAGTSGNNEQYF. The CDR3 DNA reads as TGTGCCAGCAGCATAGCCGGGACTAGCGGTAACAATGAGCAGTACTTC.

CDR3 loop: CATSDGQGQGYTF. CDR3 in DNA: TGTGCCACCAGTGATGGACAGGGACAGGGCTACACCTTC. V is TRBV24-1 and J is TRBJ1-2, with 8 bases identical to TRBD1. Per germline, CDR1 KGHDR and CDR2 SFDVKD. The CDR3 is 13 residues long. V trimming: 3 bases; J trimming: 8 bases; junction bases outside the gene matches: 4.

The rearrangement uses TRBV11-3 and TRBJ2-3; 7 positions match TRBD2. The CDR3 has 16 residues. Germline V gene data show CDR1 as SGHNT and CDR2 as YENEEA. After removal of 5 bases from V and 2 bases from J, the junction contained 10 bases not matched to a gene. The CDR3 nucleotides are TGTGCCAGCAGCCGCGGTGGCGGGAGTCCCACAGATACGCAGTATTTT. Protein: CASSRGGGSPTDTQYF.

The CDR3 DNA follows: TGCGCCAGCAGCTCCGGCCCGGGCAGGGCTGTGGAGACCCAGTACTTC. Translation gives CASSSGPGRAVETQYF. This chain connects TRBV5-1 to TRBJ2-5; tentatively, D is TRBD1 (5 bases). The V gene's germline CDR1 is SGHRS and CDR2 YFSETQ. V was shortened by 3 bases and J by 5 bases, with 20 bases between the two germline ends. The CDR3 spans 16 residues.

The CDR3 spells CASSYPTRGEGQRTGELFF. In DNA, the CDR3 is TGTGCCAGCAGTTACCCAACTAGGGGGGAGGGCCAGCGAACCGGGGAGCTGTTTTTT. The chain combines TRBV6-5 with TRBJ2-2, with D possibly matching TRBD2 (7 bases). The V gene lost 2 bases and the J gene lost 5 bases, with 24 bases spanning the gap. Germline assignment: CDR1 MNHEY and CDR2 SVGAGI. The CDR3 has 19 residues.

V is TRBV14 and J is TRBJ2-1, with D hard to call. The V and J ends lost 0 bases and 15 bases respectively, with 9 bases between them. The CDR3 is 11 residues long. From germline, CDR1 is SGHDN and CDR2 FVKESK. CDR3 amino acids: CASSQDSLLFF. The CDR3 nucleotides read TGTGCCAGCAGCCAAGACTCCCTTTTGTTCTTC.

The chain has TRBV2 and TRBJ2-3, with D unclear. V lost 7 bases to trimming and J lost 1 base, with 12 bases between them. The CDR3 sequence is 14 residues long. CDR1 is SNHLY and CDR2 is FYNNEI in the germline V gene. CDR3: CASNDRQGTDTQYF. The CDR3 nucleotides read TGTGCCAGCAACGATAGGCAGGGCACAGATACGCAGTATTTT.

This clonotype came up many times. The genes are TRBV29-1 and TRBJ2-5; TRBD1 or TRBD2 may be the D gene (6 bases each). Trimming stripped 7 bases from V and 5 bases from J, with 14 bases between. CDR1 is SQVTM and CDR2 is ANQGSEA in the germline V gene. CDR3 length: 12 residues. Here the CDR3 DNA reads TGCAGCGCCGGGGGCGGATCCGAGACCCAGTACTTC. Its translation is CSAGGGSETQYF.

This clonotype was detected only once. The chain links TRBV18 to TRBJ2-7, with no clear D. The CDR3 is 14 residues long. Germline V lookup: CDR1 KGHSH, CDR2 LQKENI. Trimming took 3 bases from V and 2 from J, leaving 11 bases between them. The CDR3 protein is CASSPPTFAYEQYF. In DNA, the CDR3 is TGTGCCAGCTCACCTCCCACTTTCGCCTACGAGCAGTACTTC.

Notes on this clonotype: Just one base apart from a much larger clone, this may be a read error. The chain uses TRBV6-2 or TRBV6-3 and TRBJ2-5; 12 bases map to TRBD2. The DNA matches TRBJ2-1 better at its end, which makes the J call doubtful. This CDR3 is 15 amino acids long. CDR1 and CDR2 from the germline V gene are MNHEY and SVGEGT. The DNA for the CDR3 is TGTGCCAGCAGTTACGGACTAGCGGGACAAGAGACCCAGTTCTTC. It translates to CASSYGLAGQETQFF.

As DNA, the CDR3 is TGTGCCAGCAGTTACTTATTGGGCAACTCCTACGAGCAGTACTTC. Translation: CASSYLLGNSYEQYF. The chain couples TRBV6-5 to TRBJ2-7, with unresolved D. The V and J ends lost 1 base and 0 bases respectively, with 10 bases between them. This CDR3 region has 15 residues. Germline CDR1 is MNHEY and CDR2 is SVGAGI.